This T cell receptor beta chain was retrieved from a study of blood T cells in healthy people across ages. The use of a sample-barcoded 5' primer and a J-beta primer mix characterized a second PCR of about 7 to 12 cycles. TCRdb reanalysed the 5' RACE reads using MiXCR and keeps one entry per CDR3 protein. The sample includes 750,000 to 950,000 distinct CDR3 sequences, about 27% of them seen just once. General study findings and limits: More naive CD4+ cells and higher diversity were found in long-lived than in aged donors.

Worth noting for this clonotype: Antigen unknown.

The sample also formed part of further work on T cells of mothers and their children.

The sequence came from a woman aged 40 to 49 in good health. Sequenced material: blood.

The CDR3 DNA follows: TGTGCCAGCAGCGGGAGCGGGGCCTCCTACAATGAGCAGTTCTTC. Its protein is CASSGSGASYNEQFF. The rearrangement links TRBV9 to TRBJ2-1; 7 positions match TRBD2. The CDR3 spans 15 residues. CDR1 SGDLS and CDR2 YYNGEE come from the germline V gene. V shed 3 bases and J 0 bases; nucleotides not matched to a gene: 3.